This passage covers 22 T cell receptor beta chains from one sample sequenced in a study of CD8+CD57+ T cells in acquired aplastic anemia. Profiling that covered TCR beta VDJ and CDR3 relied on genomic DNA as its template. TCRdb reanalysed the reads using MiXCR and keeps one entry per CDR3 protein. The sample contains 110,000 or so distinct CDR3 sequences, approximately 61% of which appear only once. The authors sequenced patients whose flow cytometry had shown CD8+CD57+ cell expansion. The sequenced sample consisted of sorted CD4+, CD8+, or CD8+CD57+ T cells (not recorded which) from PBMCs. Every receptor here comes from a human donor with aplastic anemia.

The rearrangement links TRBV20-1 to TRBJ1-1, with D possibly TRBD1 on 5 matching bases. Germline V CDR1 and CDR2: DFQATT, SNEGSKA (reference sequence). The V end lost 5 bases, the J end lost 3 bases, and 16 bases lay between the germline ends. The CDR3 covers 14 residues. The CDR3 bases are TGCAGTGCTGGCTCAGTCGGAGGGGACACTGAAGCTTTCTTT. It specifies CSAGSVGGDTEAFF.

This clonotype has at least ten counts. This chain connects TRBV3-1 to TRBJ2-7; D is possibly TRBD1 (5 bases). The CDR3 extends over 16 amino acids. Germline V lookup: CDR1 LGHDT, CDR2 YNNKEL (reference sequence). V lost 0 bases, J lost 4 bases, and 16 bases lay in between. The CDR3 DNA follows: TGTGCCAGCAGCCAAGATCGACAGAGGATGGGTTACGAGCAGTACTTC. It specifies CASSQDRQRMGYEQYF.

The chain links TRBV2 to TRBJ2-7, with D possibly being TRBD1 (6 bases). Trimming stripped 6 bases from V and 4 bases from J, with 19 bases between. The CDR3 has 15 residues. CDR1 is SNHLY, CDR2 FYNNEI, per germline. The CDR3 DNA sequence: TGTGCCAGCAGCAGAAACAGGGAGAGTGTATACGAGCAGTACTTC. It encodes CASSRNRESVYEQYF.

The V and J genes are TRBV29-1 and TRBJ2-7; tentatively, D is TRBD1 or TRBD2 (5 bases each). The V end lost 3 bases, the J end lost 0 bases, and 15 bases lay between the germline ends. The CDR3 has 15 amino acids. Germline V gives CDR1 SQVTM, CDR2 ANQGSEA. CDR3 DNA sequence: TGCAGCGTTGAGACTTCGGGACCGCGCTCCTACGAGCAGTACTTC. Residues: CSVETSGPRSYEQYF.

This clonotype was counted at least ten times. This chain connects TRBV2 to TRBJ2-3; D is possibly TRBD2 (5 bases). The CDR3 sequence is 15 residues long. Germline V CDR1 and CDR2: SNHLY, FYNNEI. V shed 6 bases and J shed 2 bases, with 15 bases lying between them. The CDR3 region is CASRTGESDTDTQYF. As DNA, the CDR3 is TGTGCCAGCAGGACCGGGGAATCAGACACAGATACGCAGTATTTT.

This clonotype appeared a single time. The CDR3 region is CAWSVGREGYTF. The CDR3 bases are TGTGCCTGGAGTGTAGGGAGGGAGGGCTACACCTTC. The J gene is TRBJ1-2, the V gene TRBV30, with D uncertain. Germline-derived CDR1 and CDR2 are GTSNPN and SVGIG (reference sequence). The CDR3 length is 12 residues. V lost 0 bases and J lost 8, with 10 bases in between.

The chain is built from TRBV27 and TRBJ2-3; TRBD1 or TRBD2 may be the D gene (6 bases each). The germline V gene has CDR1 MNHEY and CDR2 SMNVEV (reference sequence). Trimming removed 5 bases at V and 5 bases at J, with 17 bases between. The CDR3 loop spans 15 amino acids. In DNA form, the CDR3 reads TGTGCCAGCAGTAGGGGGGTACCTTCGGGAGATACGCAGTATTTT. This codes for CASSRGVPSGDTQYF.

The chain has TRBV29-1 and TRBJ1-2; TRBD1 aligns across 9 bases. The ends lost 4 bases at V and 5 bases at J; junction bases unmatched: 5. Germline V gene sequence: CDR1 SQVTM, CDR2 ANQGSEA. This CDR3 is built from 13 residues. The CDR3 bases are TGCAGCGTTGCAGGACAGGGGTTTTATGGCTACACCTTC. It yields the protein CSVAGQGFYGYTF. Supplemented by reference TRBV29-1 and TRBJ1-2, the full variable domain reads SAVISQKPSRDICQRGTSLTIQCQVDSQVTMMFWYRQQPGQSLTLIATANQGSEATYESGFVIDKFPISRPNLTFSTLTVSNMSPEDSSIYLCSVAGQGFYGYTFGSGTRLTVV.

This clonotype was seen a handful of times. V is TRBV19 and J is TRBJ1-2; 10 bases fit TRBD1. CDR1 is LNHDA, CDR2 SQIVND, per germline (reference sequence). Unmatched junction bases numbered 4, after V lost 8 bases and J lost 7 bases. This CDR3 region has 12 residues. In nucleotides, the CDR3 is TGTGCCAGTCGGGACAGGGGCCTTGGCTACACCTTC. Its protein product is CASRDRGLGYTF.

This clonotype was seen more than once but under ten times. The chain recombines TRBV10-3 with TRBJ2-7; 8 bases match TRBD1. CDR3 length: 15 residues. The ends lost 6 bases at V and 5 bases at J; junction bases unmatched: 12. Looked up from germline, CDR1 is ENHRY and CDR2 is SYGVKD. For the CDR3, the DNA is TGTGCCATCAGCACCCCGGGACAGGCTTCCCACGAGCAGTACTTC. This encodes CAISTPGQASHEQYF.

This rearrangement joins TRBV2 to TRBJ1-6; 7 bases agree with TRBD1. The germline V gene encodes CDR1 SNHLY and CDR2 FYNNEI. This CDR3 has 15 residues. J gave up 9 bases and V 3 bases, and 8 bases lay outside the gene matches. CDR3 loop: CASSEAKGASSPLHF. Here the CDR3 DNA reads TGTGCCAGCAGTGAGGCCAAGGGGGCGAGTTCACCCCTCCACTTT.

This clonotype occurred a few times. The rearrangement links TRBV19 to TRBJ2-1, with D unclear. CDR3 length: 15 residues. CDR1 is LNHDA, CDR2 SQIVND, per germline (reference sequence). The ends were cut back, 7 bases at V and 2 bases at J, with 15 bases in the middle. The CDR3 region is CASTPVVGTYNEQFF. Written as DNA, the CDR3 is TGTGCCAGTACTCCCGTAGTGGGGACCTACAATGAGCAGTTCTTC.

This clonotype was counted many times. The chain joins TRBV27 to TRBJ1-6, with D hard to call. Germline CDR1 and CDR2: MNHEY and SMNVEV (reference sequence). V shed 3 bases and J shed 9 bases, with 9 bases lying between them. The CDR3 consists of 13 residues. CDR3 region: CASSFNRVSPLHF. CDR3 bases: TGTGCCAGCAGTTTTAATAGAGTTTCACCCCTCCACTTT.

This chain connects TRBV5-5 to TRBJ1-1; TRBD1 matches at 11 bases. Trimming took 6 bases from V and 4 from J; bases not matched to a gene: 8. Looked up from germline, CDR1 is SGHKS and CDR2 is YYEKEE (reference sequence). The CDR3 runs 15 residues. The CDR3 coding sequence is TGTGCCAGCACCGGGACAGGGGGGACAGGCACTGAAGCTTTCTTT. Translating gives CASTGTGGTGTEAFF.

In its sample, this clonotype was seen many times. The chain couples TRBV6-2 or TRBV6-3 to TRBJ1-5; D uncertain. CDR1 and CDR2 from the germline V gene are MNHEY and SVGEGT. Between the trimmed V and J ends, which lost 8 bases and 6 bases, there was a span of 11 bases. There are 12 residues in the CDR3. In DNA form, the CDR3 reads TGTGCCAGCGCCAGGACGAGTCAGCCCCAGCATTTT. It specifies CASARTSQPQHF.

The V gene is TRBV2, the J gene TRBJ1-1, with no clear D. This CDR3 contains 13 residues. CDR1 is SNHLY, CDR2 FYNNEI, per germline. V gave up 6 bases and J gave up 0 bases, with 8 bases separating them. As DNA, the CDR3 is TGTGCCAGCAGGAACAGAATGAACACTGAAGCTTTCTTT. It encodes CASRNRMNTEAFF.

The genes are TRBV7-8 and TRBJ1-5; no firm D call. The CDR3 is 14 amino acids. Looked up from germline, CDR1 is SGHVS and CDR2 is FQNEAQ. The germline V and J ends were trimmed by 2 bases and 0 bases, with 5 bases remaining between them. DNA for the CDR3: TGTGCCAGCAGCTTATCCGCTAGCAATCAGCCCCAGCATTTT. It specifies CASSLSASNQPQHF.

This clonotype was observed many times. J is TRBJ1-2 and V is TRBV6-5; D unclear. This CDR3 spans 11 amino acids. CDR1 and CDR2 from the germline V gene are MNHEY and SVGAGI. The ends were cut back, 7 bases at V and 6 bases at J, with 9 bases in the middle. CDR3 loop: CASTPGNGYTF. The CDR3 bases are TGTGCCAGCACCCCCGGAAATGGCTACACCTTC.

The chain is built from TRBV19 and TRBJ2-7; 7 bases are a match to TRBD1. Germline V gives CDR1 LNHDA, CDR2 SQIVND (reference sequence). This CDR3 comprises 14 residues. J gave up 3 bases and V 3 bases, and 5 bases lay outside the gene matches. The CDR3 here is CASSIPGGIYEQYF. CDR3 nucleotides: TGTGCCAGTAGTATCCCAGGGGGAATCTACGAGCAGTACTTC.

This rearrangement joins TRBV29-1 to TRBJ2-1; perhaps D is TRBD1 or TRBD2 (6 bases each). CDR1 is SQVTM, CDR2 ANQGSEA, per germline. V lost 8 bases and J lost 7, with 18 bases in between. There are 13 residues in the CDR3. Here the CDR3 DNA reads TGCAGCACGGAGGGGGTCCCGAGGAATGAGCAGTTCTTC. Translating it yields CSTEGVPRNEQFF.

This clonotype was recorded at least ten times. The chain employs TRBV2 and TRBJ2-7, with 7 positions matching TRBD2. Germline loops: CDR1 SNHLY, CDR2 FYNNEI. Losses at the gene ends were 3 bases for V and 3 bases for J; bases not matched to a gene: 8. The CDR3 is made up of 15 amino acids. DNA of the CDR3: TGTGCCAGCAGTGATCCGCTAGCGGATCTCTACGAGCAGTACTTC. Protein product: CASSDPLADLYEQYF.

This clonotype has only one observation. V and J are TRBV7-9 and TRBJ2-2, with D possibly matching TRBD1 (5 bases). This CDR3 has 15 residues. Deletions cut 2 bases from V and 5 bases from J, with 12 bases between. Per germline, CDR1 SEHNR and CDR2 FQNEAQ (reference sequence). The CDR3 is CASSLSPAGTGELFF. The CDR3 bases are TGTGCCAGCAGCTTATCCCCAGCAGGGACCGGGGAGCTGTTTTTT.